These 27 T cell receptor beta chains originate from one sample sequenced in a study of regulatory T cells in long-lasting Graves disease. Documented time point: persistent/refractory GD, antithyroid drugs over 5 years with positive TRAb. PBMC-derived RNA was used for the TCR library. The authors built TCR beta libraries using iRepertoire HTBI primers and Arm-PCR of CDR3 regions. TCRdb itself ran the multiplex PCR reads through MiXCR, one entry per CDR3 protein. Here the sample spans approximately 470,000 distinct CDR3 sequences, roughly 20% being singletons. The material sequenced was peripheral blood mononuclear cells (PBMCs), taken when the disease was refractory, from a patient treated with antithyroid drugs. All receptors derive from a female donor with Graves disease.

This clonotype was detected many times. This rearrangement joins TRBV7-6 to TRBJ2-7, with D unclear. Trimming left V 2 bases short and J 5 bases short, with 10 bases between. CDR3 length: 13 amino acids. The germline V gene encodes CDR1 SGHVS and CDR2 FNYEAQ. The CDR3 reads CASSLSSVNEQYF. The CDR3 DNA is TGTGCCAGCAGCTTATCCTCCGTGAACGAGCAGTACTTC.

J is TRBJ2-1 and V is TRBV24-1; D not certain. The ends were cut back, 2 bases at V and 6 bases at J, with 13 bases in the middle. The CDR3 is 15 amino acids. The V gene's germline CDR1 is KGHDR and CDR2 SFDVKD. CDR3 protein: CATSDSIGEPNEQFF. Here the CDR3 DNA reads TGTGCCACCAGTGATTCAATTGGGGAACCCAATGAGCAGTTCTTC.

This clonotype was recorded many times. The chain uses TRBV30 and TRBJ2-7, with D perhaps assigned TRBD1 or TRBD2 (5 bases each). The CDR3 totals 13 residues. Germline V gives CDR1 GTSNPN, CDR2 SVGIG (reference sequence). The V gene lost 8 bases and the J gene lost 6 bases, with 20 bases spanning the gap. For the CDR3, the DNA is TGTGCCCTTGACCCGGGGCAGGCCCTCGAGCAGTACTTC. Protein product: CALDPGQALEQYF.

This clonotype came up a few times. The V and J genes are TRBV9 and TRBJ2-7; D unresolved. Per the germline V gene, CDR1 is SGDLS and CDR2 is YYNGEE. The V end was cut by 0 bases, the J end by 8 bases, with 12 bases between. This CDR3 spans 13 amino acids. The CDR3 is CASSVGGTTQQYF. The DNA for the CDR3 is TGTGCCAGCAGCGTAGGCGGAACTACGCAGCAGTACTTC.

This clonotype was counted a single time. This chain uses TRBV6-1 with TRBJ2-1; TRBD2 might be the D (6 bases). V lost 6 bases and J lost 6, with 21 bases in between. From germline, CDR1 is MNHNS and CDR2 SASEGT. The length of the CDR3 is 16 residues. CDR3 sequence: CASSPHFGRSGNEQFF. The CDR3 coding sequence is TGTGCCAGCAGCCCCCATTTCGGGAGAAGTGGCAATGAGCAGTTCTTC.

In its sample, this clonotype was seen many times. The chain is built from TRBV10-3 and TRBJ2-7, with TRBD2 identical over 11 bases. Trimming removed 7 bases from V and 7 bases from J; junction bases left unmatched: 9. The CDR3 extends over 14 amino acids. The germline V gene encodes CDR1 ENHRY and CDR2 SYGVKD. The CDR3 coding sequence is TGTGCCATCATGGGGACTAGCGGCAGGGGGGAGCAGTACTTC. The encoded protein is CAIMGTSGRGEQYF.

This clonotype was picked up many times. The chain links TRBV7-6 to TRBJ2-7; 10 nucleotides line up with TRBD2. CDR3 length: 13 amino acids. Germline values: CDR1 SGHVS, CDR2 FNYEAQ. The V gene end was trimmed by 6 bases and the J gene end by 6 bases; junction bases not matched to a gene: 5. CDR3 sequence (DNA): TGTGCCAGCAGTCTGGAGCGGGAGGGCGAGCAGTACTTC. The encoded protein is CASSLEREGEQYF. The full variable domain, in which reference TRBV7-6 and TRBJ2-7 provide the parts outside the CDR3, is GAGVSQSPRYKVTKRGQDVALRCDPISGHVSLYWYRQALGQGPEFLTYFNYEAQQDKSGLPNDRFSAERPEGSISTLTIQRTEQRDSAMYRCASSLEREGEQYFGPGTRLTVT.

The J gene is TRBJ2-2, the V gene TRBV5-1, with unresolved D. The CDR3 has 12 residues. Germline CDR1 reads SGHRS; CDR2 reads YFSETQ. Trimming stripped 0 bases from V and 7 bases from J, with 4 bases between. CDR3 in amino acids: CASSLVLGELFF. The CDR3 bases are TGCGCCAGCAGCTTGGTTCTCGGGGAGCTGTTTTTT.

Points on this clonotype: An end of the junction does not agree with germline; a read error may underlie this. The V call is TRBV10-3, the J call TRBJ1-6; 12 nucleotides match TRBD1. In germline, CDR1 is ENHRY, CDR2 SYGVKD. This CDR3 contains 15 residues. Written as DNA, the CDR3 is TGTGCCACCAGTGAGGGGACAGGGGGCGCGTCACCCCTCCACTTT. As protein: CATSEGTGGASPLHF.

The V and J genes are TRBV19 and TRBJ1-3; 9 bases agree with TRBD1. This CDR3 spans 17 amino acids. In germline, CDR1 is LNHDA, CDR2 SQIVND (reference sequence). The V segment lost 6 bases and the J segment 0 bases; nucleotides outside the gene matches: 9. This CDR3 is CASRKLGTGNSGNTIYF. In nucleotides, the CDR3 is TGTGCCAGTAGAAAACTCGGGACAGGGAACTCTGGAAACACCATATATTTT.

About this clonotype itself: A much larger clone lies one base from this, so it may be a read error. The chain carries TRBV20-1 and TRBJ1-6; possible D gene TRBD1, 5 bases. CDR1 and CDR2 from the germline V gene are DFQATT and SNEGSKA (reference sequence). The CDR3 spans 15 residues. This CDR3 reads CSARTESSYNSPLRF. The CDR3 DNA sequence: TGCAGTGCTAGGACAGAGAGCTCCTATAATTCACCCCTCCGCTTT.

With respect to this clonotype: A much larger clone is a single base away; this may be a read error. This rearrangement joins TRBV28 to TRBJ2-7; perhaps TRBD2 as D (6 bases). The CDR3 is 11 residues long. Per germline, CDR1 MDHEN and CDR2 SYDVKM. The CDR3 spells CASMGGHELYF. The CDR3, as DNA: TGTGCCAGCATGGGAGGACACGAGCTGTACTTC.

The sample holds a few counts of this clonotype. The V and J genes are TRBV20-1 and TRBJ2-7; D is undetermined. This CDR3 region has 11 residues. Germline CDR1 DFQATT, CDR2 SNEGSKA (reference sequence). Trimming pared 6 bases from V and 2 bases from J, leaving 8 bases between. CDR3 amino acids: CSALGPYEQYF. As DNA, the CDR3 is TGCAGTGCCCTTGGCCCCTACGAGCAGTACTTC.

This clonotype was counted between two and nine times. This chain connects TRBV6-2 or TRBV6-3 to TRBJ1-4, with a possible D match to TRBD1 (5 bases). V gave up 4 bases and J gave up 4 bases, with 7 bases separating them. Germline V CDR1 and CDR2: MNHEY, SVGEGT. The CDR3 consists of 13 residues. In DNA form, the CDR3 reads TGTGCCAGCAGTTGGGGGATTAATGAAAAACTGTTTTTT. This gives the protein CASSWGINEKLFF.

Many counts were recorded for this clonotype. The CDR3 DNA reads as TGTGCCAGCAGTTTACGGAGGGAGACAGACAGGGGGGTTTCGAAGACCCAGTACTTC. Its protein is CASSLRRETDRGVSKTQYF. The V gene is TRBV28, the J gene TRBJ2-5; 9 nucleotides agree with TRBD1. The trim removed 2 bases at V and 6 bases at J, leaving 19 bases unmatched. CDR1 is MDHEN and CDR2 is SYDVKM in the germline V gene. CDR3 length: 19 amino acids.

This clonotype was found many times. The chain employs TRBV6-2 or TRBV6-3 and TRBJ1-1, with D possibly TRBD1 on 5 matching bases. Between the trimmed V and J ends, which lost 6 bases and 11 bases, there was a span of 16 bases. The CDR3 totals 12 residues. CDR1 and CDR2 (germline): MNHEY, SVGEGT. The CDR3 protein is CASSPWGGEAFF. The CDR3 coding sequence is TGTGCCAGCAGCCCCTGGGGGGGTGAGGCTTTCTTT.

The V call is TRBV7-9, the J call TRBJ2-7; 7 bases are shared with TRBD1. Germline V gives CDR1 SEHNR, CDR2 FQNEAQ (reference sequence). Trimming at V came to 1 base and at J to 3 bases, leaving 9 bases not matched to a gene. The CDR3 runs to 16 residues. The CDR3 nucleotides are TGTGCCAGCAGCTTAGGTGGTTCAGGGGGTAACTACGAGCAGTACTTC. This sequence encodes CASSLGGSGGNYEQYF.

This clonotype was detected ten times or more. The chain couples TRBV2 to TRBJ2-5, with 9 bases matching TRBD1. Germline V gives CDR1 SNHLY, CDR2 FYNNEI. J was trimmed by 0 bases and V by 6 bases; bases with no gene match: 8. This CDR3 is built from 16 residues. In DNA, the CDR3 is TGTGCCAGCAGAAAGGACAGGGGATGGAACCAAGAGACCCAGTACTTC. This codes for CASRKDRGWNQETQYF.

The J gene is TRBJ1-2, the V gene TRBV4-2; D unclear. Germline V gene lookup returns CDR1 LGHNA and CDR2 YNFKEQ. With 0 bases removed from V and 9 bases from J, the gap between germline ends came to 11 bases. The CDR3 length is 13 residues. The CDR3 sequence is CASSQELGRRYTF. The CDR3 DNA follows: TGTGCCAGCAGCCAAGAGTTGGGCAGGCGCTACACCTTC.

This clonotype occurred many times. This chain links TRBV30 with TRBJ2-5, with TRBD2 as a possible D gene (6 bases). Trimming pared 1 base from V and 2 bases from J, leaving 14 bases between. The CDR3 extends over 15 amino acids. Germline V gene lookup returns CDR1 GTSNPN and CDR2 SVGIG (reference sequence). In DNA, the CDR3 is TGTGCCTGGAGTGGTTTGGGGGGTAGACAAGAGACCCAGTACTTC. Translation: CAWSGLGGRQETQYF.

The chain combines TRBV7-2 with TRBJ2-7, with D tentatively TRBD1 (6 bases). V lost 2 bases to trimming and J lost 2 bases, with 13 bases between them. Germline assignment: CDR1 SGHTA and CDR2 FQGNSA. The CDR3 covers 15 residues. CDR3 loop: CASSLSGQLAYEQYF. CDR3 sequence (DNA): TGTGCCAGCAGCTTAAGCGGACAGCTGGCCTACGAGCAGTACTTC.

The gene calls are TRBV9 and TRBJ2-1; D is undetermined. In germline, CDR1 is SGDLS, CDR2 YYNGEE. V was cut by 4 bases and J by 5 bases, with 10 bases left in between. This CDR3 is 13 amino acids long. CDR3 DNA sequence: TGTGCCAGCAGCTACTGGCGTGACAATGAGCAGTTCTTC. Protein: CASSYWRDNEQFF.

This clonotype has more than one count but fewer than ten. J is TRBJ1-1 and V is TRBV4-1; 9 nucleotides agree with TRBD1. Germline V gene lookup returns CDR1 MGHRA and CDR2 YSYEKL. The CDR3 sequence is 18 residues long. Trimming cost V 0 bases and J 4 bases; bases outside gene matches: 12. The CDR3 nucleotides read TGCGCCAGCAGCCAAGACCTGCGGCCGGGACAGGGACCCACTGAAGCTTTCTTT. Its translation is CASSQDLRPGQGPTEAFF.

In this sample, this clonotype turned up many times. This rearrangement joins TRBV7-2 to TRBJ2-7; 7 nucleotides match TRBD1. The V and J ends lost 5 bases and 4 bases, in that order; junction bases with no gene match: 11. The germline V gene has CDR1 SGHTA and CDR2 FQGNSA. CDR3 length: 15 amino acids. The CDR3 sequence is CASSPRQGRVYEQYF. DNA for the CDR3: TGTGCCAGCAGCCCACGACAGGGCAGGGTTTACGAGCAGTACTTC.

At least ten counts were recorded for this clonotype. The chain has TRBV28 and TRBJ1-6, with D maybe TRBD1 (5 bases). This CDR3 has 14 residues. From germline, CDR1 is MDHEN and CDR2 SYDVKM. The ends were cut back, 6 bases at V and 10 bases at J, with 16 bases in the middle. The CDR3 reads CASRPTGEGSPLHF. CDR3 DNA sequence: TGTGCCAGCAGACCAACGGGGGAAGGATCACCCCTCCACTTT.

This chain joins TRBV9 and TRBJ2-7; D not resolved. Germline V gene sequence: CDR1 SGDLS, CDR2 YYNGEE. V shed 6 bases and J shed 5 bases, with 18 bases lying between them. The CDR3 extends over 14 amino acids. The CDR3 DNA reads TGTGCCAGCAACAAAGACGGTGGCTTGGACGAGCAGTACTTC. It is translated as CASNKDGGLDEQYF.

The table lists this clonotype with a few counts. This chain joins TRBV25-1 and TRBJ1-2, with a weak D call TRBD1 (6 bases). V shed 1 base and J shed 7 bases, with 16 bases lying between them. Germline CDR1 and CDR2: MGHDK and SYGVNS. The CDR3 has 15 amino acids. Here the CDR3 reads CASSEFFGGASGYTF. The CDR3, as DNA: TGTGCCAGCAGTGAATTTTTTGGGGGGGCGAGTGGCTACACCTTC.